The 5 T cell receptor beta chains below come from one sample, sequenced in a study of siplizumab effects on memory and regulatory T cells. Data came from immunoSEQ multiplex PCR; TCRdb stores just in-frame clones and leaves some out. The sample lists about 100,000 clones, about nine tenths occurring once. Specimen: non-Treg CD4+ T cells sorted from blood. These receptors originate from a human donor in good health.

The chain uses TRBV28 and TRBJ1-2; maybe TRBD1 (6 bases). The V end was cut by 5 bases, the J end by 4 bases, with 11 bases between. CDR1 is MDHEN, CDR2 SYDVKM, per germline. This CDR3 spans 13 amino acids. In DNA, the CDR3 is TGTGCCAGCAGTGAACAGGGACGCTATGGCTACACCTTC. Translation gives CASSEQGRYGYTF.

The chain combines TRBV18 with TRBJ2-7; 8 nucleotides align to TRBD1. This CDR3 comprises 15 residues. V was clipped by 3 bases and J by 0 bases; unmatched bases: 4. The V gene's germline CDR1 is KGHSH and CDR2 LQKENI. The CDR3 here is CASSPQGQASYEQYF. CDR3 nucleotides: TGTGCCAGCTCACCTCAGGGACAGGCCTCCTACGAGCAGTACTTC. Using reference TRBV18 and TRBJ2-7 for the parts outside the CDR3, the full variable domain is NAGVMQNPRHLVRRRGQEARLRCSPMKGHSHVYWYRQLPEEGLKFMVYLQKENIIDESGMPKERFSAEFPKEGPSILRIQQVVRGDSAAYFCASSPQGQASYEQYFGPGTRLTVT.

The chain has TRBV28 and TRBJ2-1; 15 positions agree with TRBD2. Germline values: CDR1 MDHEN, CDR2 SYDVKM. The V segment lost 6 bases and the J segment 8 bases; nucleotides outside the gene matches: 23. CDR3 length: 21 residues. For the CDR3, the DNA is TGTGCCAGCAGCTCTCCAGGACTAGCGGGAGGGCCTAGACCATTTCGGTATGAGCAGTTCTTC. Translation: CASSSPGLAGGPRPFRYEQFF. Complete variable domain (other parts from reference TRBV28 and TRBJ2-1): DVKVTQSSRYLVKRTGEKVFLECVQDMDHENMFWYRQDPGLGLRLIYFSYDVKMKEKGDIPEGYSVSREKKERFSLILESASTNQTSMYLCASSSPGLAGGPRPFRYEQFFGPGTRLTVL.

V usage is TRBV28 and J usage is TRBJ2-7, with D uncertain. Germline lookup yields CDR1 MDHEN and CDR2 SYDVKM. The CDR3 extends over 14 amino acids. The V end lost 3 bases, the J end lost 0 bases, and 9 bases lay between the germline ends. This CDR3 reads CASSFRVLSYEQYF. The CDR3 DNA sequence: TGTGCCAGCAGTTTTCGAGTCCTCTCCTACGAGCAGTACTTC.

CDR3 DNA: TGTGCCAGCAGCCCGGCGGGACTAGCGGATCGGGAGCAGTTCTTC. Translated, it gives CASSPAGLADREQFF. This sequence joins TRBV5-4 and TRBJ2-1; 11 bases map to TRBD2. With 4 bases clipped from V and 10 bases from J, the junction kept 10 bases outside the gene matches. The V gene's germline CDR1 is SGHNT and CDR2 YYREEE (reference sequence). CDR3 length equals 15 residues.